There are many counts of the clone carrying this T cell receptor beta chain. What it recognizes is unknown. This record belongs to a study of T cells after yellow fever vaccination. Points from the study as a whole: Post-booster reappearance was seen for most primary-vaccination clones (about 96% CD4, about 88% CD8). Clonotypes shared by both compartments, CD4 and CD8, made up a small share.

TCRdb analysed the 5' RACE reads with MiXCR anew, one entry per CDR3 protein. The profile covers roughly 250,000 distinct CDR3 sequences, with over 10% appearing a single time and about 0.54% taken by the ten largest. V lost 3 bases, J lost 0 bases, and 1 base lay in between. This CDR3 region has 11 residues. CDR1 and CDR2 (germline): SGHRS, YFSETQ. The rearrangement links TRBV5-1 to TRBJ2-7, with D unresolved. The sequence came from a man aged 25-45 years who received the YFV17D yellow fever vaccine. The starting material was CD4+ T cells sorted from PBMCs, obtained 45 days after the yellow fever booster vaccination. DNA of the CDR3: TGCGCCAGCAGCTACTCCTACGAGCAGTACTTC. Residues: CASSYSYEQYF.